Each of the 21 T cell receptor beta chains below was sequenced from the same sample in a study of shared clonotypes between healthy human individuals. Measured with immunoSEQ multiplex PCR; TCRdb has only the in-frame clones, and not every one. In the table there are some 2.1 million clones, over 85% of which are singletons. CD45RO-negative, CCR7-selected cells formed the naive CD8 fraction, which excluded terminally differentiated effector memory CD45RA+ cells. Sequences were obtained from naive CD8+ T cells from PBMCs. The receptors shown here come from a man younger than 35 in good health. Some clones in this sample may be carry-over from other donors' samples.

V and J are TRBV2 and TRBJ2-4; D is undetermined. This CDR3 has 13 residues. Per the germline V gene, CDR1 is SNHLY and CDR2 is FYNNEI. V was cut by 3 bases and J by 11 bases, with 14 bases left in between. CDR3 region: CASSDVSGKFQYF. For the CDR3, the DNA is TGTGCCAGCAGTGATGTCAGTGGGAAGTTTCAGTACTTC.

The CDR3 bases are TGTGCCAGCAGCTTAGGAACAGGGGTCGACGATGAGCAGTTCTTC. Translating it yields CASSLGTGVDDEQFF. The V call is TRBV7-6, the J call TRBJ2-1; 7 bases fit TRBD1. Germline V lookup: CDR1 SGHVS, CDR2 FNYEAQ. This CDR3 spans 15 amino acids. V was pared by 1 base and J by 8 bases, with 8 bases of the junction left unmatched. The whole variable domain, filled in from reference TRBV7-6 and TRBJ2-1, reads GAGVSQSPRYKVTKRGQDVALRCDPISGHVSLYWYRQALGQGPEFLTYFNYEAQQDKSGLPNDRFSAERPEGSISTLTIQRTEQRDSAMYRCASSLGTGVDDEQFFGPGTRLTVL.

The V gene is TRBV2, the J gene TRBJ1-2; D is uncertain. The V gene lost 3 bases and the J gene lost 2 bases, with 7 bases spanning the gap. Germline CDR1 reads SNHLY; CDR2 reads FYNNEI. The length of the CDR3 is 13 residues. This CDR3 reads CASSDPPNYGYTF. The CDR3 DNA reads TGTGCCAGCAGTGACCCCCCAAACTATGGCTACACCTTC.

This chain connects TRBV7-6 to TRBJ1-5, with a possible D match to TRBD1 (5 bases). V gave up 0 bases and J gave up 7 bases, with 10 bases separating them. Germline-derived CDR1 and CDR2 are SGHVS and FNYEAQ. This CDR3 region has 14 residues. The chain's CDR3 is CASSLAPGGQPQHF. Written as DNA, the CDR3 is TGTGCCAGCAGCTTAGCGCCCGGGGGGCAGCCCCAGCATTTT.

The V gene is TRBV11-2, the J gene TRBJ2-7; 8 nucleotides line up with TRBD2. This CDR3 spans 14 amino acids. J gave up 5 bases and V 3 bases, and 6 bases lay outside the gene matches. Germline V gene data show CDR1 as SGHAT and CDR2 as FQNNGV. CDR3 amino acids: CASSFLERENEQYF. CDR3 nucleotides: TGTGCCAGCAGCTTCCTTGAGCGGGAGAACGAGCAGTACTTC.

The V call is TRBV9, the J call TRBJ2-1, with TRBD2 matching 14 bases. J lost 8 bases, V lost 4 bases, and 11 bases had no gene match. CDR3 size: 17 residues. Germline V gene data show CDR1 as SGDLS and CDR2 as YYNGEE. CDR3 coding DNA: TGTGCCAGCAGCCCAGGGACTAGCGGGAGTATCCAGGATGAGCAGTTCTTC. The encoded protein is CASSPGTSGSIQDEQFF.

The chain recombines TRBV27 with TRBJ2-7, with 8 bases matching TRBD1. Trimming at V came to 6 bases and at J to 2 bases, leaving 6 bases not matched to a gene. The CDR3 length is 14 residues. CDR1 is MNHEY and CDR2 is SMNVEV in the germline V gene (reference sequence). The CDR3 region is CASSRTGFAYEQYF. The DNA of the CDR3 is TGTGCCAGCAGCCGGACAGGGTTCGCCTACGAGCAGTACTTC.

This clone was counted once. The CDR3 nucleotides read TGTGCCAGCAGTGGACAGGGAGCATACACTGAAGCTTTCTTT. Encoded protein: CASSGQGAYTEAFF. The V gene is TRBV25-1, the J gene TRBJ1-1; TRBD1 matches 7 bases. The CDR3 covers 14 residues. Germline loops: CDR1 MGHDK, CDR2 SYGVNS. Unmatched junction bases numbered 5, after V lost 4 bases and J lost 3 bases.

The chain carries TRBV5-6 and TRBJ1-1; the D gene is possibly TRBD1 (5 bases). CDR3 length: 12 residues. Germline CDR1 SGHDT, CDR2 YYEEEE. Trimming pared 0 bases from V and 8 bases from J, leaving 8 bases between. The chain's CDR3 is CASSLVGEEAFF. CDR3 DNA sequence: TGTGCCAGCAGCTTGGTGGGGGAGGAAGCTTTCTTT.

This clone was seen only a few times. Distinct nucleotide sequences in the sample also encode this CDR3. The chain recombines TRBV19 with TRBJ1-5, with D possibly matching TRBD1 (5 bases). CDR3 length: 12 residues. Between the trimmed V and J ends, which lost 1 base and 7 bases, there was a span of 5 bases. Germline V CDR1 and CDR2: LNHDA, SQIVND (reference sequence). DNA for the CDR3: TGTGCCAGTAGTATAGGGGGGCAGCCCCAGCATTTT. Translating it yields CASSIGGQPQHF.

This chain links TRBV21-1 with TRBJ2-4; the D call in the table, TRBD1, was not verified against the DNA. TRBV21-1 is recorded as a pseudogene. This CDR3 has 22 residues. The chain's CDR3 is CASSKDRQAIIDKGTGINIQYF. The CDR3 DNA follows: TGTGCCAGCAGCAAAGATCGGCAAGCCATTATCGACAAAGGGACAGGGATAAACATTCAGTACTTC.

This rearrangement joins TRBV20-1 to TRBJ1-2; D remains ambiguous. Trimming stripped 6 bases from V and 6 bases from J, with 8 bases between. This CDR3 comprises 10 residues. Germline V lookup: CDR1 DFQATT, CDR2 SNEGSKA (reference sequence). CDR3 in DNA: TGCAGTGCCAATAGGGATGGCTACACCTTC. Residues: CSANRDGYTF.

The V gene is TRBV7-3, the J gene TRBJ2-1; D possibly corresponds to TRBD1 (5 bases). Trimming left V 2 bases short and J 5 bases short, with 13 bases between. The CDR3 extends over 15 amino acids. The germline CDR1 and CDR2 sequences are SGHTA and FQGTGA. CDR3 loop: CASSLGQGYDNEQFF. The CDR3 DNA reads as TGTGCCAGCAGCTTAGGGCAGGGCTACGACAATGAGCAGTTCTTC.

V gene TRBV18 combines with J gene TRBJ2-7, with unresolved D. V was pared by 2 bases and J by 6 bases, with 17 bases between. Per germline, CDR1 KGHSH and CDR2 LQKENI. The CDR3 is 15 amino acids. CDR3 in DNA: TGTGCCAGCTCACCAAGACAAGGAGAACTTGCCGAGCAGTACTTC. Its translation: CASSPRQGELAEQYF. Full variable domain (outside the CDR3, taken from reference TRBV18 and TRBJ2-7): NAGVMQNPRHLVRRRGQEARLRCSPMKGHSHVYWYRQLPEEGLKFMVYLQKENIIDESGMPKERFSAEFPKEGPSILRIQQVVRGDSAAYFCASSPRQGELAEQYFGPGTRLTVT.

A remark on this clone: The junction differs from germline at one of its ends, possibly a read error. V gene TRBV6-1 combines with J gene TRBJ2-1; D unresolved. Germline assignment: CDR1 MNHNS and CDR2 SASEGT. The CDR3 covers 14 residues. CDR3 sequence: CASSDTQVYNEQLF. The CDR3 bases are TGTGCCAGCAGTGATACGCAGGTATACAATGAGCAGCTCTTC.

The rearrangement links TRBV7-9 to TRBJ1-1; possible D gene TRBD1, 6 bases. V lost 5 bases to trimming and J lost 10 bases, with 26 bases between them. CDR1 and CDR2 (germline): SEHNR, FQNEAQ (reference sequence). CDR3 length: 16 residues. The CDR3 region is CASSPPRDIASQGAFF. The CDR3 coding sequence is TGTGCCAGCAGCCCTCCGAGGGACATCGCCAGTCAGGGAGCTTTCTTT.

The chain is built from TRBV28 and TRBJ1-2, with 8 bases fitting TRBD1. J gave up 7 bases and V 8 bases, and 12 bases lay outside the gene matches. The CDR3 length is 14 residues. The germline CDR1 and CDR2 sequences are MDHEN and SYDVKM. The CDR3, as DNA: TGTGCCAGCGTGGGGGTGACAGGGGTGGTTGGCTACACCTTC. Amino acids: CASVGVTGVVGYTF.

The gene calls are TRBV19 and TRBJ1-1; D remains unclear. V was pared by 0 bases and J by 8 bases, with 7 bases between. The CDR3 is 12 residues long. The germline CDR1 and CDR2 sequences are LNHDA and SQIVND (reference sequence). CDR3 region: CASSIDGWEAFF. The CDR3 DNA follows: TGTGCCAGTAGTATAGACGGGTGGGAAGCTTTCTTT.

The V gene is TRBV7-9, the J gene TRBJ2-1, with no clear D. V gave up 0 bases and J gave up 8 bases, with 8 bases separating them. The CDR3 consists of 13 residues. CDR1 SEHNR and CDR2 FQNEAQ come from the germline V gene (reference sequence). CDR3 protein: CASSLASFDEQFF. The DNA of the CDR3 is TGTGCCAGCAGCTTAGCCAGCTTCGATGAGCAGTTCTTC.

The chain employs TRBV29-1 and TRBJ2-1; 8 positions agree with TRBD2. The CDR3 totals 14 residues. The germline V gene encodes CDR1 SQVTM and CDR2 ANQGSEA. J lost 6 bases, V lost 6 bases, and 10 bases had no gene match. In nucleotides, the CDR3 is TGCAGCGTGGCAGCGGGAGTTTACGGCAATGAGCAGTTCTTC. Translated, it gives CSVAAGVYGNEQFF.

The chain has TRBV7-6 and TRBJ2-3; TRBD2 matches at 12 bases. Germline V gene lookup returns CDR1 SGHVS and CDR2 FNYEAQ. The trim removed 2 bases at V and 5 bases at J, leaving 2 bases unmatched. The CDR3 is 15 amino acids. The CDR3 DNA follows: TGTGCCAGCAGCTTATCTAGCGGGAGGGTAGATACGCAGTATTTT. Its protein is CASSLSSGRVDTQYF. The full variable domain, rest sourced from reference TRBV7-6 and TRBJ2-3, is GAGVSQSPRYKVTKRGQDVALRCDPISGHVSLYWYRQALGQGPEFLTYFNYEAQQDKSGLPNDRFSAERPEGSISTLTIQRTEQRDSAMYRCASSLSSGRVDTQYFGPGTRLTVL.